The 14 T cell receptor beta chains below come from one sample, sequenced in a study of blood T cell repertoires in COVID-19. The method was immunoSEQ multiplex PCR; TCRdb's version includes in-frame clones alone and lacks a portion of them. The table records tens of thousands of clones, 75% to 90% of them present only once. What was sequenced was peripheral blood. The receptors were gathered from an elderly woman with acute or convalescent COVID-19.

This clone was seen a few times. This chain connects TRBV15 to TRBJ2-3; D perhaps matches TRBD2 (6 bases). The CDR3 loop spans 16 amino acids. Trimming removed 0 bases at V and 4 bases at J, with 14 bases between. CDR1 is LNHNV, CDR2 YYDKDF, per germline (reference sequence). This CDR3 reads CATSRDPTGAPDTQYF. The DNA of the CDR3 is TGTGCCACCAGCAGAGATCCGACGGGAGCTCCAGATACGCAGTATTTT.

The chain joins TRBV7-2 to TRBJ2-3; 13 bases map to TRBD2. CDR3 length: 16 amino acids. The J segment lost 0 bases and the V segment lost 6 bases, leaving 3 bases of the junction unmatched. CDR1 and CDR2 from the germline V gene are SGHTA and FQGNSA. In DNA, the CDR3 is TGTGCCAGCAGATTGGGACTAGCGGGAAGCACAGATACGCAGTATTTT. It specifies CASRLGLAGSTDTQYF.

The V call is TRBV19, the J call TRBJ2-3; 13 nucleotides line up with TRBD2. The CDR3 has 19 residues. CDR1 and CDR2 from the germline V gene are LNHDA and SQIVND (reference sequence). The junction had 15 bases not matched to a gene; V was cut back by 6 bases and J by 3 bases. CDR3 sequence reads: CASSKTSGGPQVGTDTQYF. CDR3 DNA: TGTGCCAGTAGCAAGACTAGCGGGGGGCCCCAGGTCGGGACAGATACGCAGTATTTT.

The sample holds many counts of this clone. This chain connects TRBV7-6 to TRBJ2-1; TRBD2 matches at 8 bases. From germline, CDR1 is SGHVS and CDR2 FNYEAQ. Trimming removed 0 bases from V and 7 bases from J; junction bases left unmatched: 14. The CDR3 totals 18 residues. The CDR3 DNA is TGTGCCAGCAGCTTAGCGCCTTCGGGACTAGGGTTTGAAAATGAGCAGTTCTTC. It codes for CASSLAPSGLGFENEQFF.

The genes are TRBV6-5 and TRBJ2-5; TRBD2 might be the D (5 bases). Trimming shortened V by 6 bases and J by 3 bases, and 14 bases separated the two germline ends. The CDR3 length is 14 residues. Germline values: CDR1 MNHEY, CDR2 SVGAGI. CDR3: CASRPNLAKETQYF. DNA of the CDR3: TGTGCCAGCAGGCCTAATCTAGCTAAAGAGACCCAGTACTTC.

V usage is TRBV5-1 and J usage is TRBJ2-7; no firm D call. This CDR3 region has 11 residues. CDR1 is SGHRS and CDR2 is YFSETQ in the germline V gene. Trimming removed 2 bases from V and 6 bases from J, with 6 bases in between. The CDR3 DNA follows: TGCGCCAGCAGCTTATCTTTCGAGCAGTACTTC. Its translation: CASSLSFEQYF. The full variable domain, with the rest looked up from reference TRBV5-1 and TRBJ2-7, is KAGVTQTPRYLIKTRGQQVTLSCSPISGHRSVSWYQQTPGQGLQFLFEYFSETQRNKGNFPGRFSGRQFSNSRSEMNVSTLELGDSALYLCASSLSFEQYFGPGTRLTVT.

V gene TRBV3-1 (or the pseudogene TRBV3-2) combines with J gene TRBJ1-2; TRBD1 matches 11 bases. In germline, CDR1 is LGHDT, CDR2 YNNKEL (reference sequence). This CDR3 comprises 14 residues. The V and J ends lost 4 bases and 4 bases, in that order; junction bases with no gene match: 2. CDR3 coding DNA: TGTGCCAGCAGCCTCGGGACAGGGGGCTATGGCTACACCTTC. Its translation: CASSLGTGGYGYTF.

The rearrangement uses TRBV2 and TRBJ2-7; unclear D gene. Germline CDR1 and CDR2: SNHLY and FYNNEI. Trimming left V 10 bases short and J 0 bases short, with 13 bases between. This CDR3 comprises 13 residues. This CDR3 is CATTDTFSYEQYF. The CDR3 DNA sequence: TGTGCCACAACCGACACCTTCTCCTACGAGCAGTACTTC.

The chain uses TRBV5-5 and TRBJ2-3; D is ambiguous. The ends were cut back, 0 bases at V and 4 bases at J, with 12 bases in the middle. From germline, CDR1 is SGHKS and CDR2 YYEKEE (reference sequence). The CDR3 extends over 15 amino acids. The CDR3 DNA sequence: TGTGCCAGCAGCTTGGGACTGGGTTTTTCAGATACGCAGTATTTT. Protein: CASSLGLGFSDTQYF.

This chain links TRBV14 with TRBJ2-3; TRBD2 matches at 10 bases. The CDR3 is 18 amino acids. Trimming removed 0 bases from V and 4 bases from J; junction bases left unmatched: 10. Germline assignment: CDR1 SGHDN and CDR2 FVKESK. Here the CDR3 DNA reads TGTGCCAGCAGCCAAGAAATTAAGCTAGCGGGAGAGGCAGATACGCAGTATTTT. It specifies CASSQEIKLAGEADTQYF.

The genes are TRBV11-2 and TRBJ2-2, with 7 nucleotides matching TRBD1. This CDR3 is 15 amino acids long. The V gene's germline CDR1 is SGHAT and CDR2 FQNNGV. Trimming removed 11 bases from V and 1 base from J; junction bases left unmatched: 10. This chain's CDR3 is CAQLIRTGNTGELFF. In DNA form, the CDR3 reads TGTGCCCAGCTAATCAGGACAGGGAACACCGGGGAGCTGTTTTTT.

The V gene is TRBV24-1, the J gene TRBJ2-2, with 8 positions matching TRBD2. This CDR3 spans 16 amino acids. V was clipped by 3 bases and J by 3 bases; unmatched bases: 5. The V gene's germline CDR1 is KGHDR and CDR2 SFDVKD. CDR3 bases: TGTGCCACCAGTGATAATAGCGGGACCCACACCGGGGAGCTGTTTTTT. Protein: CATSDNSGTHTGELFF.

This clone was recorded once. The chain carries TRBV19 and TRBJ1-3, with 7 bases matching TRBD1. J gave up 2 bases and V 7 bases, and 8 bases lay outside the gene matches. The CDR3 has 15 residues. Germline CDR1 and CDR2: LNHDA and SQIVND (reference sequence). Here the CDR3 reads CASTPGGSAGNTIYF. CDR3 in DNA: TGTGCCAGTACCCCAGGGGGTAGCGCTGGAAACACCATATATTTT.

This chain connects TRBV5-1 to TRBJ2-7; possible D gene TRBD2, 5 bases. The CDR3 runs to 14 residues. Germline V gene lookup returns CDR1 SGHRS and CDR2 YFSETQ. V was shortened by 3 bases and J by 2 bases, with 12 bases between the two germline ends. This CDR3 is CASSSTPGTYEQYF. The CDR3 bases are TGCGCCAGCAGCTCCACGCCCGGGACCTACGAGCAGTACTTC.